The clone carrying this T cell receptor (beta chain) was detected only a few times. Antigen: not known. This CDR3 is 14 amino acids long. V was clipped by 4 bases and J by 0 bases; unmatched bases: 6. Looked up from germline, CDR1 is DFQATT and CDR2 is SNEGSKA (reference sequence). Next came a second PCR, run for roughly 7 to 12 cycles, which used a sample-barcoded 5' primer along with a J-beta primer mix. All cDNA molecules were each tagged by a template-switch adaptor with 12 random nucleotides. MiXCR was run by TCRdb on the 5' RACE reads, yielding one entry per CDR3 protein. The table lists roughly 1.5 million distinct CDR3 sequences, 42% of them singletons. This record belongs to a study of blood T cells in healthy people across ages. Overall study results and limits: Across the age range, TCR beta diversity per million T cells fell in a roughly linear way. Across samples, TCR beta diversity tracked strongly with naive T cell percentage.

J is TRBJ2-7 and V is TRBV20-1, with 7 nucleotides matching TRBD1. Sequencing was performed on blood. The clonotype comes from a woman aged 18 to 35 in good health. This CDR3 is CSANIDRVSYEQYF. DNA for the CDR3: TGCAGTGCTAATATCGACAGGGTCTCCTACGAGCAGTACTTC.